These T cell receptor beta chains were read from a single sample in a study of long-term antiretroviral therapy in people with HIV. Repertoires were generated with immunoSEQ multiplex PCR, while TCRdb's copy carries only in-frame clones and drops some. The table has around 30,000 clones, about 77% seen once. Here the sequenced sample was unsorted PBMCs, taken 1.5 years before starting antiretroviral therapy. These receptor sequences come from a man aged 18 to 35 with HIV. The CDR3 runs from the conserved cysteine through the conserved F or W. The order of the fields is V gene, clone size, J gene, D gene, CDR3 protein, CDR3 DNA. D genes are given only for firm matches. Size is omitted from some rows. Given values are once, few, many or a class for expanded clones.

TRBV11-2	NA	TRBJ2-3	NA	CASRLLLTDTQYF	TGTGCCAGCAGACTACTCCTCACAGATACGCAGTATTTT
TRBV7-9	NA	TRBJ2-2	NA	CASKPSANTGELFF	TGTGCCAGCAAGCCTAGCGCGAACACCGGGGAGCTGTTTTTT
TRBV12-2	NA	TRBJ1-5	NA	CASRSLGGLSNQPQHF	TGTGCAAGTCGCTCCTTGGGGGGTTTGAGCAATCAGCCCCAGCATTTT
TRBV9	NA	TRBJ1-2	TRBD1	CASSGDRGWVYGYTF	TGTGCCAGCAGCGGAGACAGGGGGTGGGTCTATGGCTACACCTTC
TRBV28	NA	TRBJ2-7	TRBD1	CASSLSPGQIHDF	TGTGCCAGCAGTTTATCCCCGGGACAGATTCACGACTTC
TRBV9	NA	TRBJ2-5	NA	CASSEGGDQETQYF	TGTGCCAGCAGCGAGGGGGGGGACCAAGAGACCCAGTACTTC
TRBV19	NA	TRBJ2-5	NA	CASSTGSETQYF	TGTGCCAGTAGTACAGGGTCGGAGACCCAGTACTTC
TRBV9	NA	TRBJ2-5	TRBD2	CASSLSGTRETQYF	TGTGCCAGCAGCCTTAGCGGGACCCGGGAGACCCAGTACTTC
TRBV7-9	NA	TRBJ1-4	NA	CASSLTEGQTSVLGKLFF	TGTGCCAGCAGCTTAACTGAGGGACAAACGAGCGTATTGGGGAAACTGTTTTTT
TRBV7-7	few	TRBJ2-1	TRBD2	CASSLGGLAGSEQFF	TGTGCTAGCAGCTTAGGGGGACTAGCGGGATCTGAGCAGTTCTTC
TRBV6-5	NA	TRBJ1-5	NA	CASSYSWGGNQPQHF	TGTGCCAGCAGTTACTCGTGGGGTGGGAATCAGCCCCAGCATTTT
TRBV13	once	TRBJ1-1	NA	CASSLPPWSVPLGPNTEAFF	TGTGCCAGCAGCTTACCCCCATGGTCGGTCCCCCTGGGACCTAACACTGAAGCTTTCTTT
TRBV30	once	TRBJ1-1	NA	CAWSGNRYTEAFF	TGTGCCTGGAGTGGAAACAGGTACACTGAAGCTTTCTTT
TRBV25-1	NA	TRBJ2-5	TRBD1	CASSEQGAGKETQYF	TGTGCCAGCAGTGAGCAGGGGGCGGGAAAAGAGACCCAGTACTTC
TRBV5-6	NA	TRBJ1-5	TRBD1	CASSLTFHRGGRRDQPQHF	TGTGCCAGCAGCTTGACGTTTCACAGGGGAGGTCGCCGCGATCAGCCCCAGCATTTT
TRBV7-8	NA	TRBJ2-3	NA	CASSFRGSGGTDTQYF	TGTGCCAGCAGCTTCCGGGGCTCGGGTGGAACAGATACGCAGTATTTT